These T cell receptor beta chains were read from a single sample in a study of blood T cell repertoires in COVID-19. Sequencing was performed with immunoSEQ multiplex PCR; in TCRdb, only in-frame clones are kept and a portion is missing. The table includes 85,000 to 90,000 clones, 70% to 85% detected once. Sequencing was performed on peripheral blood. The receptors originated from a man between 65 and 85 years old with acute or convalescent COVID-19. The CDR3 runs from the conserved cysteine through the conserved F or W. The D gene is left open where the match is weak. A row's size may be missing; if present it is once, few, many or a size class.

d_call: TRBD1
j_call: TRBJ2-1
cdr3_length: 13
clone_size: -
v_call: TRBV29-1
cdr3_nt: TGCAGCGTTGAAAGGAACAGGGGGAATGAGCAGTTCTTC
cdr3_aa: CSVERNRGNEQFF

d_call: TRBD2
j_call: TRBJ2-3
cdr3_length: 14
clone_size: -
v_call: TRBV5-1
cdr3_nt: TGCGCCAGCAGCCCGGGACTAGCTAGTGATACGCAGTATTTT
cdr3_aa: CASSPGLASDTQYF

d_call: -
j_call: TRBJ1-5
cdr3_length: 13
clone_size: -
v_call: TRBV2
cdr3_nt: TGTGCCCTCCGAGGAGGGTCCAATCAGCCCCAGCATTTT
cdr3_aa: CALRGGSNQPQHF

d_call: TRBD2
j_call: TRBJ2-4
cdr3_length: 15
clone_size: -
v_call: TRBV11-2
cdr3_nt: TGTGCCAGCAGCTTAGTAGCGGGGGAAAGGAACATTCAGTACTTC
cdr3_aa: CASSLVAGERNIQYF

d_call: -
j_call: TRBJ1-1
cdr3_length: 15
clone_size: -
v_call: TRBV7-9
cdr3_nt: TGTGCCAGCAGTTATCCCGAGCAGGGTTATCCTGAAGCTTTCTTT
cdr3_aa: CASSYPEQGYPEAFF

d_call: TRBD1
j_call: TRBJ2-1
cdr3_length: 14
clone_size: -
v_call: TRBV10-3
cdr3_nt: TGTGCCACCTACCGGGACAGGGGCTACAATGAGCAGTTCTTC
cdr3_aa: CATYRDRGYNEQFF

d_call: TRBD1
j_call: TRBJ1-2
cdr3_length: 15
clone_size: -
v_call: TRBV14
cdr3_nt: TGTGCCAGCAGCCAACGGACAGGGCCCCCAGATGGCTACACCTTC
cdr3_aa: CASSQRTGPPDGYTF

d_call: TRBD2
j_call: TRBJ2-5
cdr3_length: 16
clone_size: -
v_call: TRBV11-1
cdr3_nt: TGTGCCAGCAGCGGTAGGACTAGCGGGGCCCAAGAGACCCAGTACTTC
cdr3_aa: CASSGRTSGAQETQYF

d_call: -
j_call: TRBJ1-1
cdr3_length: 13
clone_size: -
v_call: TRBV7-3
cdr3_nt: TGTGCCAGCAGCAGACAGCGGAACACTGAAGCTTTCTTT
cdr3_aa: CASSRQRNTEAFF

d_call: TRBD2
j_call: TRBJ2-3
cdr3_length: 16
clone_size: -
v_call: TRBV7-3
cdr3_nt: TGTGCCAGCAGCCGCGGGAGCGGGGGGTTATCAGATACGCAGTATTTT
cdr3_aa: CASSRGSGGLSDTQYF

d_call: -
j_call: TRBJ1-2
cdr3_length: 13
clone_size: -
v_call: TRBV12-3/TRBV12-4
cdr3_nt: TGTGCCAGCAGCCCGGGGGGAGACTATGGCTACACCTTC
cdr3_aa: CASSPGGDYGYTF

d_call: TRBD2
j_call: TRBJ2-5
cdr3_length: 16
clone_size: -
v_call: TRBV7-9
cdr3_nt: TGTGCCAGCAGCTTAGTGGGTAGCGGGGTTCAAGAGACCCAGTACTTC
cdr3_aa: CASSLVGSGVQETQYF

d_call: TRBD1
j_call: TRBJ2-6
cdr3_length: 16
clone_size: -
v_call: TRBV28
cdr3_nt: TGTGCCAGCAGCCCGGACAGGGCGAACGGGGCCAACGTCCTGACTTTC
cdr3_aa: CASSPDRANGANVLTF

d_call: -
j_call: TRBJ1-5
cdr3_length: 14
clone_size: few
v_call: TRBV28
cdr3_nt: TGTGCCAGCAGTTTGATGGGGCCCGATCAGCCCCAGCATTTT
cdr3_aa: CASSLMGPDQPQHF

d_call: -
j_call: TRBJ2-2
cdr3_length: 15
clone_size: -
v_call: TRBV10-1
cdr3_nt: TGCGCCAGCAGTGATCTGCAGGGATTAACCGGGGAGCTGTTTTTT
cdr3_aa: CASSDLQGLTGELFF

d_call: -
j_call: TRBJ2-1
cdr3_length: 13
clone_size: -
v_call: TRBV12-3/TRBV12-4
cdr3_nt: TGTGCCAGCAGTTTAGAACAGGGCATTCAGCAGTTCTTC
cdr3_aa: CASSLEQGIQQFF

d_call: -
j_call: TRBJ2-3
cdr3_length: 14
clone_size: -
v_call: TRBV10-3
cdr3_nt: TGTGCCGTCACTGACTCCGTCGGCACAGATACGCAGTATTTT
cdr3_aa: CAVTDSVGTDTQYF

d_call: -
j_call: TRBJ1-2
cdr3_length: 11
clone_size: -
v_call: TRBV7-2
cdr3_nt: TGTGCCAGCAGACGCAGGGAAGGCTACACCTTC
cdr3_aa: CASRRREGYTF

d_call: -
j_call: TRBJ2-3
cdr3_length: 14
clone_size: -
v_call: TRBV6-5
cdr3_nt: TGTGCCAGCAGTACAGTTTCTAGCACAGATACGCAGTATTTT
cdr3_aa: CASSTVSSTDTQYF

d_call: -
j_call: TRBJ1-6
cdr3_length: 13
clone_size: -
v_call: TRBV5-1
cdr3_nt: TGCGCCAGCAGCCCCTCGACAGATTCACCCCTCCACTTT
cdr3_aa: CASSPSTDSPLHF

d_call: -
j_call: TRBJ2-1
cdr3_length: 14
clone_size: -
v_call: TRBV12-2
cdr3_nt: TGTGCAAGTCGCTTAGCGCGGGCAGCGAATGAGCAGTTCTTC
cdr3_aa: CASRLARAANEQFF

d_call: -
j_call: TRBJ2-2
cdr3_length: 16
clone_size: -
v_call: TRBV5-1
cdr3_nt: TGCGCCAGCAGCTTGGATAGCGTCGCGAACACCGGGGAGCTGTTTTTT
cdr3_aa: CASSLDSVANTGELFF

d_call: -
j_call: TRBJ2-3
cdr3_length: 18
clone_size: -
v_call: TRBV3-1/TRBV3-2
cdr3_nt: TGTGCCAGCAGCCAAACGGGCAGGGGAAGGAGGAACACAGATACGCAGTATTTT
cdr3_aa: CASSQTGRGRRNTDTQYF

d_call: TRBD1
j_call: TRBJ2-2
cdr3_length: 15
clone_size: -
v_call: TRBV10-1
cdr3_nt: TGCGCCAGCAGTAGACAGGGGTCGAACACCGGGGAGCTGTTTTTT
cdr3_aa: CASSRQGSNTGELFF

d_call: TRBD2
j_call: TRBJ2-1
cdr3_length: 16
clone_size: -
v_call: TRBV19
cdr3_nt: TGTGCCAGTACCCCAAGGAGCGGGGGGGCGTCCAATGAGCAGTTCTTC
cdr3_aa: CASTPRSGGASNEQFF

d_call: -
j_call: TRBJ2-7
cdr3_length: 14
clone_size: -
v_call: TRBV6-1
cdr3_nt: TGTGCCAGCAGTGAAGCGAAGGGAGACTACGAGCAGTACTTC
cdr3_aa: CASSEAKGDYEQYF

d_call: -
j_call: TRBJ1-4
cdr3_length: 15
clone_size: -
v_call: TRBV7-9
cdr3_nt: TGTGCCAGCAGTCAAGTAGGGACATGGGGTGAAAAACTGTTTTTT
cdr3_aa: CASSQVGTWGEKLFF

d_call: TRBD2
j_call: TRBJ2-3
cdr3_length: 14
clone_size: -
v_call: TRBV10-3
cdr3_nt: TGTGCCACCTCTAGCGGGGGGCCCACAGATACGCAGTATTTT
cdr3_aa: CATSSGGPTDTQYF

d_call: -
j_call: TRBJ1-1
cdr3_length: 14
clone_size: -
v_call: TRBV5-1
cdr3_nt: TGCGCCAGCACTTCACAGGGTCGGAGCACTGAAGCTTTCTTT
cdr3_aa: CASTSQGRSTEAFF

d_call: -
j_call: TRBJ2-2
cdr3_length: 14
clone_size: -
v_call: TRBV7-3
cdr3_nt: TGTGCCAGCAGCTTGGACTTAAACACCGGGGAGCTGTTTTTT
cdr3_aa: CASSLDLNTGELFF